The 20 T cell receptor beta chains below come from one sample, sequenced in a study of Ad26.COV2.S vaccination and SARS-CoV-2 variants. This table comes from immunoSEQ multiplex PCR, and its TCRdb copy is limited to in-frame clones, with some not included. Of around 400,000 clones in the sample, approximately 89% are singletons; the top ten hold 1.9%. Treatment meaning: 15 to 20 received Ad26.COV2.S at low or high dose, single or two shots; roughly five received placebo; per-sample allocation not given. Vaccine and placebo recipients were sampled on day 63 after the first injection. Sample: peripheral blood, taken in a trial of Ad26.COV2.S vaccine versus placebo. These receptors were collected from a person between 18 and 60 years old who received the Ad26.COV2.S COVID-19 vaccine or a placebo.

This clone has just one count. Sequence at one end of the junction differs from germline and may be a read error. The chain employs TRBV11-2 and TRBJ1-6, with a tentative D call TRBD1 (5 bases). CDR3 length: 15 residues. Germline loops: CDR1 SGHAT, CDR2 FQNNGV. The DNA of the CDR3 is TGTGCCAGCAGCCTAGAGGGGACGGTAAATTCACCCCTCCACTTT. Translated, it gives CASSLEGTVNSPLHF.

The chain carries TRBV5-1 and TRBJ2-5, with 12 bases matching TRBD2. This CDR3 has 15 amino acids. Losses at the gene ends were 1 base for V and 2 bases for J; bases not matched to a gene: 0. Germline values: CDR1 SGHRS, CDR2 YFSETQ. As DNA, the CDR3 is TGCGCCAGCAGCTTGCTAGCGGGAGGGCAAGAGACCCAGTACTTC. As protein: CASSLLAGGQETQYF.

The chain uses TRBV5-1 and TRBJ2-3, with D uncertain. Trimming stripped 0 bases from V and 0 bases from J, with 14 bases between. The CDR3 runs 17 residues. Germline V CDR1 and CDR2: SGHRS, YFSETQ. CDR3: CASSLVSQRISTDTQYF. The DNA for the CDR3 is TGCGCCAGCAGCTTGGTTTCTCAGCGAATTAGCACAGATACGCAGTATTTT.

The chain has TRBV6-6 and TRBJ1-1; no clear D. Trimming removed 6 bases from V and 2 bases from J, with 4 bases in between. CDR1 is MNHNY and CDR2 is SVGAGI in the germline V gene (reference sequence). The CDR3 loop spans 11 amino acids. This CDR3 is CASRLNTEAFF. DNA for the CDR3: TGTGCCAGCAGGCTTAACACTGAAGCTTTCTTT.

This chain uses TRBV7-2 with TRBJ2-5; 8 bases are shared with TRBD1. Germline lookup yields CDR1 SGHTA and CDR2 FQGNSA. The CDR3 totals 17 residues. J was trimmed by 5 bases and V by 1 base; bases with no gene match: 12. The CDR3 sequence: CASSLEAQGALLETQYF. CDR3 nucleotides: TGTGCCAGCAGCTTAGAGGCGCAGGGGGCATTATTGGAGACCCAGTACTTC. The variable domain in full, completed from reference TRBV7-2 and TRBJ2-5, reads GAGVSQSPSNKVTEKGKDVELRCDPISGHTALYWYRQSLGQGLEFLIYFQGNSAPDKSGLPSDRFSAERTGGSVSTLTIQRTQQEDSAVYLCASSLEAQGALLETQYFGPGTRLLVL.

As concerns this clone: The same CDR3 is also encoded by other DNA sequences in this sample. This chain uses TRBV6-5 with TRBJ1-6, with D perhaps TRBD1 (6 bases). The V end was cut by 2 bases, the J end by 2 bases, with 7 bases between. Per the germline V gene, CDR1 is MNHEY and CDR2 is SVGAGI. The CDR3 has 15 amino acids. CDR3 in amino acids: CASSYEGAYNSPLHF. CDR3 bases: TGTGCCAGCAGTTACGAGGGGGCCTATAATTCACCCCTCCACTTT.

This chain connects TRBV28 to TRBJ1-2, with TRBD1 matching 7 bases. This CDR3 has 13 residues. J was trimmed by 4 bases and V by 4 bases; bases with no gene match: 3. Germline V CDR1 and CDR2: MDHEN, SYDVKM. The CDR3 sequence: CASSWGQLYGYTF. Written as DNA, the CDR3 is TGTGCCAGCAGTTGGGGACAGCTCTATGGCTACACCTTC.

The V and J genes are TRBV6-5 and TRBJ2-3; 9 bases are shared with TRBD2. Germline V gives CDR1 MNHEY, CDR2 SVGAGI. The CDR3 has 13 amino acids. With 2 bases clipped from V and 8 bases from J, the junction kept 2 bases outside the gene matches. The CDR3 DNA sequence: TGTGCCAGCAGTTACCTTAGCGGGAGTACGCAGTATTTT. It codes for CASSYLSGSTQYF.

The chain is built from TRBV5-1 and TRBJ2-5, with 7 bases lining up with TRBD1. Trimming removed 3 bases from V and 4 bases from J; junction bases left unmatched: 9. Germline V gene sequence: CDR1 SGHRS, CDR2 YFSETQ. The CDR3 length is 15 residues. The CDR3 region is CASSYSGTVTETQYF. In DNA, the CDR3 is TGCGCCAGCAGCTACTCCGGGACAGTCACAGAGACCCAGTACTTC.

The chain joins TRBV7-9 to TRBJ2-7; 9 bases align to TRBD1. The CDR3 has 16 residues. Germline V gene lookup returns CDR1 SEHNR and CDR2 FQNEAQ (reference sequence). The V gene end was trimmed by 4 bases and the J gene end by 4 bases; junction bases not matched to a gene: 11. CDR3 region: CASSSVDRGAVYEQYF. The DNA for the CDR3 is TGTGCCAGCAGCTCCGTGGACAGGGGCGCAGTATACGAGCAGTACTTC.

The chain has TRBV11-3 and TRBJ2-7, with TRBD1 identical over 8 bases. V lost 8 bases, J lost 6 bases, and 9 bases stayed unmatched. The CDR3 extends over 13 amino acids. Germline V gene data show CDR1 as SGHNT and CDR2 as YENEEA. CDR3 sequence reads: CASRIRTGFEQYF. The DNA for the CDR3 is TGTGCCAGCCGGATACGGACAGGGTTCGAGCAGTACTTC.

V and J are TRBV30 and TRBJ2-5; 8 positions agree with TRBD2. This CDR3 is built from 15 residues. The junction had 8 bases not matched to a gene; V was cut back by 0 bases and J by 5 bases. From germline, CDR1 is GTSNPN and CDR2 SVGIG (reference sequence). CDR3 sequence reads: CAWSVQSGRWETQYF. DNA for the CDR3: TGTGCCTGGAGTGTACAAAGCGGGAGATGGGAGACCCAGTACTTC. Using reference TRBV30 and TRBJ2-5 for the parts outside the CDR3, the full variable domain is SQTIHQWPATLVQPVGSPLSLECTVEGTSNPNLYWYRQAAGRGLQLLFYSVGIGQISSEVPQNLSASRPQDRQFILSSKKLLLSDSGFYLCAWSVQSGRWETQYFGPGTRLLVL.

Concerning this clone itself: The sample has other DNA sequences that encode this CDR3 too. The gene calls are TRBV28 and TRBJ1-2, with D possibly being TRBD1 (6 bases). Trimming removed 6 bases at V and 8 bases at J, with 13 bases between. CDR3 size: 12 residues. Germline values: CDR1 MDHEN, CDR2 SYDVKM. DNA of the CDR3: TGTGCCAGCAGACCAGGGGCTGGAGGCTACACCTTC. Amino acids: CASRPGAGGYTF.

The gene calls are TRBV10-1 and TRBJ2-7; 10 nucleotides line up with TRBD2. The CDR3 is made up of 17 amino acids. V lost 3 bases and J lost 6; bases outside the gene matches: 14. Per germline, CDR1 WNHNN and CDR2 SYGVQD (reference sequence). The CDR3: CASSEGPLAGEDREQYF. CDR3 coding DNA: TGCGCCAGCAGTGAAGGTCCGCTAGCGGGAGAGGACCGCGAGCAGTACTTC.

The V and J genes are TRBV5-1 and TRBJ2-7; TRBD1 might be the D (5 bases). V was clipped by 2 bases and J by 6 bases, with 24 bases between them. Germline assignment: CDR1 SGHRS and CDR2 YFSETQ. This CDR3 has 17 amino acids. The CDR3: CASSFSVAGMATGEQYF. In DNA form, the CDR3 reads TGCGCCAGCAGCTTTTCGGTTGCAGGGATGGCTACTGGCGAGCAGTACTTC.

The chain uses TRBV5-8 and TRBJ2-5; D might be TRBD1 (5 bases). Trimming removed 0 bases from V and 5 bases from J, with 11 bases in between. CDR3 length: 14 residues. Germline-derived CDR1 and CDR2 are SGHTS and YDEGEE. The CDR3 is CASSLGQGWETQYF. The CDR3 DNA follows: TGTGCCAGCAGCTTGGGCCAGGGATGGGAGACCCAGTACTTC.

The chain recombines TRBV5-1 with TRBJ1-5; no clear D. The CDR3 extends over 14 amino acids. V lost 4 bases to trimming and J lost 5 bases, with 13 bases between them. The germline CDR1 and CDR2 sequences are SGHRS and YFSETQ. The CDR3 loop is CASSEALGDQPQHF. DNA of the CDR3: TGCGCCAGCAGCGAGGCACTGGGAGATCAGCCCCAGCATTTT.

This chain links TRBV28 with TRBJ2-1, with D possibly matching TRBD1 (6 bases). Deletions cut 5 bases from V and 8 bases from J, with 16 bases between. In germline, CDR1 is MDHEN, CDR2 SYDVKM. The CDR3 is 14 residues long. This chain's CDR3 is CASSPPDRSHEQFF. The CDR3 nucleotides are TGTGCCAGCAGTCCCCCCGACAGGAGCCATGAGCAGTTCTTC.

This clone was picked up many times. The rearrangement joins TRBV30 to TRBJ1-5; D ambiguous. Looked up from germline, CDR1 is GTSNPN and CDR2 is SVGIG (reference sequence). V lost 0 bases and J 2 bases, leaving 11 bases between the germline ends. CDR3 length equals 15 residues. The CDR3 loop reads CAWSVSGLGNQPQHF. The DNA of the CDR3 is TGTGCCTGGAGTGTATCCGGTTTGGGCAATCAGCCCCAGCATTTT.

This clone was seen only a few times. The chain links TRBV7-9 to TRBJ2-7, with D uncertain. The germline V gene encodes CDR1 SEHNR and CDR2 FQNEAQ (reference sequence). V lost 5 bases and J lost 6, with 11 bases in between. The CDR3 covers 12 residues. The DNA for the CDR3 is TGTGCCAGCAGCCCCTTTATTCCCGAGCAGTACTTC. Protein sequence: CASSPFIPEQYF.